What follows are 18 T cell receptor beta chains derived from one specimen sequenced in a study of blood T cell dynamics during melanoma immunotherapy. Time point denoted: pre-treatment baseline. Data came from immunoSEQ multiplex PCR; TCRdb stores just in-frame clones and leaves some out. The table records under 11,000 clones, 70% to 90% of them present only once. This specimen consisted of blood, obtained from a patient treated with checkpoint blockade. All receptors come from a human donor with melanoma.

The chain is built from TRBV6-5 and TRBJ2-7, with TRBD2 matching over 7 bases. Germline V gives CDR1 MNHEY, CDR2 SVGAGI. The V segment lost 2 bases and the J segment 2 bases; nucleotides outside the gene matches: 6. The CDR3 extends over 15 amino acids. The CDR3 DNA reads as TGTGCCAGCAGTTACCGGAGGACTAGAACCTACGAGCAGTACGTC. Its protein is CASSYRRTRTYEQYV.

J is TRBJ2-7 and V is TRBV6-5, with a possible D match to TRBD2 (6 bases). The germline V gene encodes CDR1 MNHEY and CDR2 SVGAGI. Trimming stripped 0 bases from V and 0 bases from J, with 9 bases between. This CDR3 region has 15 residues. In nucleotides, the CDR3 is TGTGCCAGCAGTTACTCAGCGGGCGCCTCCTACGAGCAGTACTTC. Protein: CASSYSAGASYEQYF.

V usage is TRBV2 and J usage is TRBJ1-2; D is undetermined. V was cut by 6 bases and J by 3 bases, with 8 bases left in between. The CDR3 is 12 amino acids. CDR1 is SNHLY and CDR2 is FYNNEI in the germline V gene. In DNA, the CDR3 is TGTGCCAGCAGAAACCTTGACTATGGCTACACCTTC. It is translated as CASRNLDYGYTF.

This sequence joins TRBV28 and TRBJ2-5; TRBD1 matches at 9 bases. CDR1 MDHEN and CDR2 SYDVKM come from the germline V gene. V was pared by 9 bases and J by 2 bases, with 7 bases of the junction left unmatched. The CDR3 consists of 14 residues. For the CDR3, the DNA is TGTGCCAGTTGTGACAGGGGGGCTCAAGAGACCCAGTACTTC. Translating it yields CASCDRGAQETQYF.

The chain links TRBV7-8 to TRBJ1-1, with 9 nucleotides matching TRBD1. Germline V CDR1 and CDR2: SGHVS, FQNEAQ. The CDR3 length is 16 residues. J gave up 2 bases and V 4 bases, and 8 bases lay outside the gene matches. DNA of the CDR3: TGTGCCAGCAGCTCGACCGGGACAGGGAGCAACACTGAAGCTTTCTTT. Translated, it gives CASSSTGTGSNTEAFF.

The V and J genes are TRBV19 and TRBJ1-1, with unresolved D. The CDR3 is 11 amino acids. Trimming stripped 4 bases from V and 7 bases from J, with 7 bases between. The germline gives CDR1 LNHDA, CDR2 SQIVND (reference sequence). The DNA for the CDR3 is TGTGCCAGTAGTAGGACGGGTGAAGCTTTCTTT. Protein product: CASSRTGEAFF.

The J gene is TRBJ1-2, the V gene TRBV4-2, with TRBD1 as a possible D gene (6 bases). The CDR3 runs to 14 residues. In germline, CDR1 is LGHNA, CDR2 YNFKEQ. Between the trimmed V and J ends, which lost 2 bases and 7 bases, there was a span of 14 bases. CDR3 nucleotides: TGTGCCAGCAGCCAAATACAGGGATTTCGTGGCTACACCTTC. This translates into CASSQIQGFRGYTF.

This sequence joins TRBV11-2 and TRBJ2-4; D gene unclear. V was trimmed by 0 bases and J by 1 base, leaving 10 bases between them. The CDR3 sequence is 16 residues long. CDR1 SGHAT and CDR2 FQNNGV come from the germline V gene. DNA for the CDR3: TGTGCCAGCAGCTTAGAGAGTCTGGGGGCCAAAAACATTCAGTACTTC. Its translation: CASSLESLGAKNIQYF. The full variable domain, with the rest looked up from reference TRBV11-2 and TRBJ2-4, is EAGVAQSPRYKIIEKRQSVAFWCNPISGHATLYWYQQILGQGPKLLIQFQNNGVVDDSQLPKDRFSAERLKGVDSTLKIQPAKLEDSAVYLCASSLESLGAKNIQYFGAGTRLSVL.

The rearrangement links TRBV7-3 to TRBJ2-3; TRBD2 matches 7 bases. Germline V gives CDR1 SGHTA, CDR2 FQGTGA. J lost 0 bases, V lost 0 bases, and 9 bases had no gene match. There are 18 residues in the CDR3. Here the CDR3 DNA reads TGTGCCAGCAGCTTAACCGCGGGAGCATACCCTAGCACAGATACGCAGTATTTT. It specifies CASSLTAGAYPSTDTQYF.

V gene TRBV6-5 combines with J gene TRBJ2-7; TRBD2 matches at 14 bases. Germline CDR1 and CDR2: MNHEY and SVGAGI. V trimming: 5 bases; J trimming: 6 bases; junction bases outside the gene matches: 3. CDR3 length: 14 residues. The CDR3 loop reads CASSLGLAGGEQYF. As DNA, the CDR3 is TGTGCCAGCAGTCTCGGACTAGCGGGAGGCGAGCAGTACTTC.

This rearrangement joins TRBV28 to TRBJ2-7, with a tentative D call TRBD1 (6 bases). Trimming removed 2 bases at V and 0 bases at J, with 8 bases between. The CDR3 is 14 amino acids. Per germline, CDR1 MDHEN and CDR2 SYDVKM. The CDR3 reads CASSLDRTSYEQYF. CDR3 DNA sequence: TGTGCCAGCAGTTTAGACAGGACCTCCTACGAGCAGTACTTC.

CDR3 region: CASSFGPVSANEQFF. The DNA of the CDR3 is TGCGCCAGCAGCTTCGGTCCCGTTAGCGCGAATGAGCAGTTCTTC. The rearrangement joins TRBV5-1 to TRBJ2-1, with D perhaps matching TRBD2 (5 bases). Looked up from germline, CDR1 is SGHRS and CDR2 is YFSETQ. This CDR3 contains 15 residues. V was trimmed by 2 bases and J by 7 bases, leaving 16 bases between them.

This clone was counted a few times. DNA of the CDR3: TGTGCCAGCAACCCCCCAGGGAGCTCCTACGAGCAGTACTTC. Its translation is CASNPPGSSYEQYF. V and J are TRBV2 and TRBJ2-7; D might be TRBD1 or TRBD2, each matching 5 bases. The germline V and J ends were trimmed by 7 bases and 0 bases, with 13 bases remaining between them. This CDR3 comprises 14 residues. Looked up from germline, CDR1 is SNHLY and CDR2 is FYNNEI.

This chain links TRBV25-1 with TRBJ2-7; D may be TRBD1 (6 bases). V was pared by 2 bases and J by 3 bases, with 11 bases between. The CDR3 is 14 residues long. Germline CDR1 reads MGHDK; CDR2 reads SYGVNS. The CDR3: CASSEPGQSYEQYF. The DNA of the CDR3 is TGTGCCAGCAGTGAACCGGGACAAAGCTACGAGCAGTACTTC.

The chain is built from TRBV19 and TRBJ2-7; 9 positions agree with TRBD1. V gave up 5 bases and J gave up 4 bases; unmatched junction bases: 9. Germline values: CDR1 LNHDA, CDR2 SQIVND (reference sequence). This CDR3 has 15 residues. The CDR3 loop is CASSSPGQGFYEQYF. The CDR3 DNA sequence: TGTGCCAGTAGTTCCCCGGGACAGGGTTTTTACGAGCAGTACTTC.

J is TRBJ2-7 and V is TRBV7-2; 10 positions match TRBD1. This CDR3 is 15 amino acids long. In germline, CDR1 is SGHTA, CDR2 FQGNSA. The V and J ends lost 5 bases and 3 bases, in that order; junction bases with no gene match: 7. Here the CDR3 DNA reads TGTGCCAGCAGCCCCGGGACAGGGGCCGGCTACGAGCAGTACTTC. This encodes CASSPGTGAGYEQYF.

The chain has TRBV14 and TRBJ2-2; D call uncertain. The CDR3 totals 17 residues. V was pared by 0 bases and J by 1 base, with 12 bases between. CDR1 and CDR2 (germline): SGHDN, FVKESK. In DNA, the CDR3 is TGTGCCAGCAGCCAAGATCTTTACAGACAGAACACCGGGGAGCTGTTTTTT. The encoded protein is CASSQDLYRQNTGELFF.

The V and J genes are TRBV4-3 and TRBJ2-7; 11 nucleotides match TRBD2. The CDR3 extends over 16 amino acids. V lost 0 bases to trimming and J lost 5 bases; unmatched junction nucleotides: 6. Germline V CDR1 and CDR2: LGHNA, YSLEER. Here the CDR3 DNA reads TGCGCCAGCAGCCAAGAATTAGCGGGAGGGCCGCACGAGCAGTACTTC. Its protein product is CASSQELAGGPHEQYF.